Included here is one T cell receptor (beta chain) sequence, with context. These data are taken from a study of blood T cell repertoires in COVID-19. This CDR3 is 12 amino acids long. From germline, CDR1 is GTSNPN and CDR2 SVGIG (reference sequence). Trimming stripped 4 bases from V and 2 bases from J, with 9 bases between. The data were produced by immunoSEQ multiplex PCR, yet TCRdb's version contains in-frame clones alone and is incomplete. This sample carries hundreds of thousands of clones, approximately 90% of them seen once, and the ten largest clones take about 1.3%. Self-reported history from a screening survey and questionnaire set each donor's cohort.

This TCR was sampled from a man aged 25-40 years who had recovered from COVID-19. The rearrangement uses TRBV30 and TRBJ2-7, with D tentatively TRBD1 (5 bases). Input material: PBMCs or T cells enriched from blood (not recorded which). The CDR3 is CAWNRLAYEQYF. The CDR3, as DNA: TGTGCCTGGAACAGGCTCGCCTACGAGCAGTACTTC.